This T cell receptor beta chain was sequenced during a study of T cells after yellow fever vaccination. At the level of the study: Libraries from low-cell-number fractions were prepared with the SMART-Seq v4 Ultra Low Input RNA kit. Notes on the study in general: The secondary response was weaker but peaked faster, day 5 versus 15. Relatively few clonotypes were ones that appeared in both CD4 and CD8 compartments. Abundant bulk-population clonotypes could contaminate the FACS-sorted repertoires.

The V gene lost 3 bases and the J gene lost 1 base, with 15 bases spanning the gap. There are 16 residues in the CDR3. Germline V gives CDR1 SGHTA, CDR2 FQGNSA. TCRdb reanalysed the 5' RACE reads using MiXCR and keeps one entry per CDR3 protein. This sample has around 500,000 distinct CDR3 sequences; 21% occur once, and the top ten carry approximately 16%. Notes on this clonotype: No antigen is known for it.

The source is a young man who received the YFV17D yellow fever vaccine. The sequencing used PBMCs, collected about 20 days after the first yellow fever vaccination. V usage is TRBV7-2 and J usage is TRBJ2-5; D is perhaps TRBD2 (7 bases). This CDR3 is CASSFNGGPFQETQYF. The DNA for the CDR3 is TGTGCCAGCAGCTTTAACGGGGGGCCATTCCAAGAGACCCAGTACTTC.